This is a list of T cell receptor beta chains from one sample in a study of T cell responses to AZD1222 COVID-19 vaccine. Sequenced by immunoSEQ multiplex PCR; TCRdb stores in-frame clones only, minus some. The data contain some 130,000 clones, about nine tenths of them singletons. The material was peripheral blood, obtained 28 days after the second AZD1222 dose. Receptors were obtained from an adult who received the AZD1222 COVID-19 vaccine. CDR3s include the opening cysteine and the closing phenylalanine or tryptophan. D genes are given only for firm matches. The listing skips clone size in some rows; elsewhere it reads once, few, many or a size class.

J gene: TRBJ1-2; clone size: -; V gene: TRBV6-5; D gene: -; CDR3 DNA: TGTGCCAGCCGCCAAGGGGTTGACTATGGCTACACCTTC; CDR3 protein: CASRQGVDYGYTF
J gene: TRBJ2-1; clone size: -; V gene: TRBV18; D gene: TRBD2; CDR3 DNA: TGTGCCAGCTCACCCCTAGCGGGGGGCGGGAATGAGCAGTTCTTC; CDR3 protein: CASSPLAGGGNEQFF
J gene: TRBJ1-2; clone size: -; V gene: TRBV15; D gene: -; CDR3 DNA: TGTGCCACCAGCAGGTTGGTTAACTATGGCTACACCTTC; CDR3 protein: CATSRLVNYGYTF
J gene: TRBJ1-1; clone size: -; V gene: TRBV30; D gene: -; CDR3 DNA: TGTGCCTGGAGTGCTGACGGGATGAACACTGAAGCTTTCTTT; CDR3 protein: CAWSADGMNTEAFF
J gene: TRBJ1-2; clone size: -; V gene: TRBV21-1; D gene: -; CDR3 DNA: TGTGCCAGCAGCAAAGAAATACAGGGGATGGGAGGCTACACCTTC; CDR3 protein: CASSKEIQGMGGYTF
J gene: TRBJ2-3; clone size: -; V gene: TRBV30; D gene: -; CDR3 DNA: TGTGCCTGGAGTGTCGGCGCCACAGATACGCAGTATTTT; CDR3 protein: CAWSVGATDTQYF
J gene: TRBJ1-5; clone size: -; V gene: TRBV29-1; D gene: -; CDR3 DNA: TGCAGCGTGGGCGTGGGGGATGGCAATCAGCCCCAGCATTTT; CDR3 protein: CSVGVGDGNQPQHF
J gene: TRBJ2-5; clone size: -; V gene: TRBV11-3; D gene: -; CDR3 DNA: TGTGCCAGCAGCGAAGCGAGGGGGGCTGAGACCCAGTACTTC; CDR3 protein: CASSEARGAETQYF
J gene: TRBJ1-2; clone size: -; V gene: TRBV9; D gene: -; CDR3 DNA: TGTGCCAGCAGCCCCACCCCAAGGGGAGAAAAGGGCTACACCTTC; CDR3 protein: CASSPTPRGEKGYTF
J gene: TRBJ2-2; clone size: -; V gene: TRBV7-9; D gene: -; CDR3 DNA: TGTGCCAGCAGCCCGTCGGGGGAGCCGGGACGAGGCACCGGGGAGCTGTTTTTT; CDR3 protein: CASSPSGEPGRGTGELFF
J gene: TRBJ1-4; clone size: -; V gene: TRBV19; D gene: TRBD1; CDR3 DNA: TGTGCCAGTAGTATGGGGCGTTTGGACAGGGTTGAAAAACTGTTTTTT; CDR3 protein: CASSMGRLDRVEKLFF
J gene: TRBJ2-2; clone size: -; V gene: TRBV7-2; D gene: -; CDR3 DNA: TGTGCCAGCAGCTCAAGGGGGGTCACCGGGGAGCTGTTTTTT; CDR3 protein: CASSSRGVTGELFF
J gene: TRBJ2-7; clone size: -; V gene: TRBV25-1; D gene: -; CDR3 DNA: TGTGCCAGCAGGGGGGACGGGCCCTACGAGCAGTACTTC; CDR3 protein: CASRGDGPYEQYF
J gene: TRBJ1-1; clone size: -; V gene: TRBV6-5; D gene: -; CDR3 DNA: TGTGCCAGCAGAAAGGGGGTATTCGACACTGAAGCTTTCTTT; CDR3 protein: CASRKGVFDTEAFF
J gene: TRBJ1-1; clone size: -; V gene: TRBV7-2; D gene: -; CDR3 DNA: TGTGCCAGCAGCCCAGGGTCAGGCGTAAACACTGAAGCTTTCTTT; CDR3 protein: CASSPGSGVNTEAFF
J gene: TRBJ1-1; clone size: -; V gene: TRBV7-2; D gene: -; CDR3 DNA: TGTGCCAGCAGCTTCCTAACGACTGGTAACACTGAAGCTTTCTTT; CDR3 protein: CASSFLTTGNTEAFF
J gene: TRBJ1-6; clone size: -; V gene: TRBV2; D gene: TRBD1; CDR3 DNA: TGTGCCAGAGGACAGGGGGTTAATTCACCCCTCCACTTT; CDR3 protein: CARGQGVNSPLHF
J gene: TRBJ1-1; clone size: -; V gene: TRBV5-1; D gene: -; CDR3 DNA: TGCGCCAGCAGCTTGGAGACCAACAAGGATACTGAAGCTTTCTTT; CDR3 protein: CASSLETNKDTEAFF
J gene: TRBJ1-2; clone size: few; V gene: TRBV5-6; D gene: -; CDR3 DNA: TGTGCCAGCAGCTTCCCCCCGCCGGCAGGTCGCTATGGCTACACCTTC; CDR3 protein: CASSFPPPAGRYGYTF
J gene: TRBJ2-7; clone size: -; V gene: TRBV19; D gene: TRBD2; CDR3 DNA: TGTGCCAGTAGTCTAACGCCCGGGACTAGCGGGTACGAGCAGTACTTC; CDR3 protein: CASSLTPGTSGYEQYF
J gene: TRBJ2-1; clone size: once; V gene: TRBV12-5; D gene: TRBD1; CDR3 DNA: TGTGCTAGTGGTTTGGGGGACAGGGGAGGTAATGAGCAGTTCTTC; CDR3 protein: CASGLGDRGGNEQFF
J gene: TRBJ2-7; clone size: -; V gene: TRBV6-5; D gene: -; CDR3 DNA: TGTGCCAGCAGTATGGCAGGGTTTTCCTACGAGCAGTACTTC; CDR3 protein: CASSMAGFSYEQYF
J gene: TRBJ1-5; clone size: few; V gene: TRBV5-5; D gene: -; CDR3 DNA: TGTGCCAGCAGCTTGCGACAGAATCAGCCCCAGCATTTT; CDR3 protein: CASSLRQNQPQHF
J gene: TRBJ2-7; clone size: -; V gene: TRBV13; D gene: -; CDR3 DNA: TGTGCCAGCAGCGCCGCCCCCTCCGCGGGGGAGCAGTACTTC; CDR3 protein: CASSAAPSAGEQYF
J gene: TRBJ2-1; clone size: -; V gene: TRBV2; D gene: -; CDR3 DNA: TGTGCCAGCAACGGCGGGACGGCCAATGAGCAGTTCTTC; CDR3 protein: CASNGGTANEQFF
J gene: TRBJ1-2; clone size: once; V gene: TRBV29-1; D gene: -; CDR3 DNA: TGCAGCGTTGGTAGAGGGTCTAACTATGGCTACACCTTC; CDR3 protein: CSVGRGSNYGYTF
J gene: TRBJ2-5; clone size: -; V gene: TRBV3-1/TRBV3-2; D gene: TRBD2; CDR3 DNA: TGTGCCAGCAGCCAAGAGCGGGCTAGCGGGGACCAAGAGACCCAGTACTTC; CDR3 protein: CASSQERASGDQETQYF
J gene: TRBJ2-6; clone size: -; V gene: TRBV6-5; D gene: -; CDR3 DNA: TGTGCCAGCAATAATCACCTCTCTGGGGCCAACGTCCTGACTTTC; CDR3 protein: CASNNHLSGANVLTF
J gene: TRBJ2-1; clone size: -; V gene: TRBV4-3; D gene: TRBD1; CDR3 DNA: TGCGCCAGCAGCCAGGAAACCGGGACAGGAGCCAACAATGAGCAGTTCTTC; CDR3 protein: CASSQETGTGANNEQFF
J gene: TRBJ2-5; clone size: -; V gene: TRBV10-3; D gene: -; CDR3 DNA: TGTGCCATCAGTCTGGGGGAGACCCAGTACTTC; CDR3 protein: CAISLGETQYF
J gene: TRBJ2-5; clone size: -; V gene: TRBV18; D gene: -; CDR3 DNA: TGTGCCAGCTCACCACGGGACGGACAAGAGACCCAGTACTTC; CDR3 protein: CASSPRDGQETQYF
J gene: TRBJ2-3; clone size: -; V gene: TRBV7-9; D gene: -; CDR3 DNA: TGTGCCAGCAGCATAAGGGTAGCAGGTAGCACAGATACGCAGTATTTT; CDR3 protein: CASSIRVAGSTDTQYF
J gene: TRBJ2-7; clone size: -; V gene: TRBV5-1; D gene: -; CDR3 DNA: TGCGCCAGCAGCTTGGAAGGGGCCGCCTACGAGCAGTACTTC; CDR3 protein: CASSLEGAAYEQYF
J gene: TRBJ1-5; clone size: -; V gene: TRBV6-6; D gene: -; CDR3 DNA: TGTGCCAGCACCCCCTTCCAGGGAGGGAATCAGCCCCAGCATTTT; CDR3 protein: CASTPFQGGNQPQHF
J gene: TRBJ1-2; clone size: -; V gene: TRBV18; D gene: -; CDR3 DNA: TGTGCCAGCTCACCGGGAGAGGCCTATGGCTACACCTTC; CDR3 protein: CASSPGEAYGYTF
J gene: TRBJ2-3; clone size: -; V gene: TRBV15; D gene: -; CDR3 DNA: TGTGCCACCAGTTTCGGGTCCGGAGATACGCAGTATTTT; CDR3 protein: CATSFGSGDTQYF